The present T cell receptor beta chain was sequenced within a study of T cell responses to AZD1222 COVID-19 vaccine. Study-level findings and limits: A reported finding is that nearly half of spike-specific TCRs target unmutated variant regions. Across spike, vaccine-associated CD4 TCRs were found, dominant at 160-218 and 743-854. The number of AZD1222 recipients seropositive at baseline was only 6 or 7.

Profiling relied on immunoSEQ multiplex PCR, and the TCRdb table lists in-frame clones only, not all of them. The sample consists of about 270,000 clones, about 94% of them appearing once. The germline CDR1 and CDR2 sequences are SGDLS and YYNGEE. V was pared by 0 bases and J by 2 bases, with 3 bases between. The CDR3 runs 13 residues. This clone was seen a single time. Its target is unknown. The source was peripheral blood, collected 28 days after the second AZD1222 dose. This TCR came from an adult who received the AZD1222 COVID-19 vaccine. The genes are TRBV9 and TRBJ2-1; D gene unclear. The CDR3 DNA is TGTGCCAGCAGCGTAGCTCCCTACAATGAGCAGTTCTTC. Amino acid sequence: CASSVAPYNEQFF.